This T cell receptor (beta chain) emerged from a study of patients and donors after allogeneic stem cell transplantation. A single record per CDR3 protein comes from TCRdb applying MiXCR to the RT-PCR reads. The profile shows roughly 250,000 distinct CDR3 sequences, over 12% of them singletons. CDR1 and CDR2 (germline): SGHRS, YFSETQ. Trimming took 4 bases from V and 1 from J; bases not matched to a gene: 10. CDR3 length: 17 residues. The source of this sequence is a human donor who was either an allogeneic HSCT recipient or a stem cell or donor lymphocyte infusion donor (not recorded which). It is not recorded whose cells these are; they may come from a transplant donor. Specimen: blood, either unsorted or a sorted T cell fraction (not recorded which). The rearrangement uses TRBV5-1 and TRBJ2-7; 11 bases are shared with TRBD1. In nucleotides, the CDR3 is TGCGCCAGCAGCCGGGGGACAGGGGGTAGTAGGTCCTACGAGCAGTACTTC. Protein: CASSRGTGGSRSYEQYF.